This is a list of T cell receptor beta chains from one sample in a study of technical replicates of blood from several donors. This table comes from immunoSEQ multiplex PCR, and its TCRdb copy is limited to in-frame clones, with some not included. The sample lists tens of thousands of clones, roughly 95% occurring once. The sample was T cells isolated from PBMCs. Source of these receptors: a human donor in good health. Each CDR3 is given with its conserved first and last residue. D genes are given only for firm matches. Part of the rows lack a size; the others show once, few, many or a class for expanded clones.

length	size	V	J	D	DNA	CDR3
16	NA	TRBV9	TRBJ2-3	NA	TGTGCCAGCAGCGTAGATGTCGGCGGAAGCACAGATACGCAGTATTTT	CASSVDVGGSTDTQYF
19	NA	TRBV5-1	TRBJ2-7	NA	TGCGCCAGCAGCTTGGACGGCAGGGGAGGGAAGGGTGATTACTACGAGCAGTACTTC	CASSLDGRGGKGDYYEQYF
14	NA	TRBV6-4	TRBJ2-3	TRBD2	TGTGCCAGCAGTGACTCCCGGGGGGGAGATACGCAGTATTTT	CASSDSRGGDTQYF
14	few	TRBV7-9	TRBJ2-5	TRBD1	TGTGCCAGCAGCTCTAGGACAGGGGGAGAGACCCAGTACTTC	CASSSRTGGETQYF
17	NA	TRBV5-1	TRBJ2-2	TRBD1	TGCGCCAGCAGCCACCGGTGGGACAGAAGGGACACCGGGGAGCTGTTTTTT	CASSHRWDRRDTGELFF
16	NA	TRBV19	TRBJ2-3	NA	TGTGCCAGTAGCGATAAAACGGGATGGGGCACAGATACGCAGTATTTT	CASSDKTGWGTDTQYF
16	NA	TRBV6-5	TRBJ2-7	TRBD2	TGTGCCAGCAGTTACAGTAAGGTAGCGGGAGGCTACGAGCAGTACTTC	CASSYSKVAGGYEQYF
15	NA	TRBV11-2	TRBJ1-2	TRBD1	TGTGCCAGCAGCCCCACAGGGGGCGCTGGATATGGCTACACCTTC	CASSPTGGAGYGYTF
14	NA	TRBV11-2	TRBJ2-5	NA	TGTGCCAGCAGCTTAGTTGCCAGGAAAGAGACCCAGTACTTC	CASSLVARKETQYF
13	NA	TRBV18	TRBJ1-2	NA	TGTGCCAGCTCACCATTTCCAGGGCAAGGCTACACCTTC	CASSPFPGQGYTF
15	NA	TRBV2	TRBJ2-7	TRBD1	TGTGCCAGCAGTGAAATAGGGACAGGGGGCAACGAGCAGTACTTC	CASSEIGTGGNEQYF
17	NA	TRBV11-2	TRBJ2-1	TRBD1	TGTGCCAGCAGCTTAGATCTCCCGGGACAGGTATACAATGAGCAGTTCTTC	CASSLDLPGQVYNEQFF
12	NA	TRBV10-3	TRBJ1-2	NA	TGTGCCATCAGTGAGGGAGGTGGGAGCTACACCTTC	CAISEGGGSYTF
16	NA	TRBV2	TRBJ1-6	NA	TGTGCCAGCAAGACGAGGGAGGCTACCTATAATTCACCCCTCCACTTT	CASKTREATYNSPLHF
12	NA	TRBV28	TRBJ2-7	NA	TGTGCCAGCAGTTTTCTCCGCTACGAGCAGTACTTC	CASSFLRYEQYF
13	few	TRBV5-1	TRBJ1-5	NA	TGCGCCAGCAGACAGGACAGCAATCAGCCCCAGCATTTT	CASRQDSNQPQHF
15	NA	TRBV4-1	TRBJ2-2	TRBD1	TGCGCCAGCAGCCGCCCGGGACAGGGCACCGGGGAGCTGTTTTTT	CASSRPGQGTGELFF
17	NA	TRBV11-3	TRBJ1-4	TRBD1	TGTGCCAGCAGCTTGGGCGCCAGGGGGGCAACTAATGAAAAACTGTTTTTT	CASSLGARGATNEKLFF
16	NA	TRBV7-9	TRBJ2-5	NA	TGTGCCAGCAGCCAAACTCTAGGGCAGGGGCAAGAGACCCAGTACTTC	CASSQTLGQGQETQYF
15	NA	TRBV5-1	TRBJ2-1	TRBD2	TGCGCCAGCAGCTTATTAGCGGGAGGGCGAATTGAGCAGTTCTTC	CASSLLAGGRIEQFF
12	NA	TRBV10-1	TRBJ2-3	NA	TGCGCCAGCGGGGACTTTTCAGATACGCAGTATTTT	CASGDFSDTQYF
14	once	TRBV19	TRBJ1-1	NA	TGTGCCAGTAGTATAGTTGGAGGGAACACTGAAGCTTTCTTT	CASSIVGGNTEAFF
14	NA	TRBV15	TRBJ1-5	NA	TGTGCCACCAGCCAGACTACAGGGAATCAGCCCCAGCATTTT	CATSQTTGNQPQHF
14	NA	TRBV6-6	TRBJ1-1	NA	TGTGCCACCCAATCAGACAGACCGAACACTGAAGCTTTCTTT	CATQSDRPNTEAFF
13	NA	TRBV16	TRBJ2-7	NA	TGTGCCAGCAGCCAATCTCCACTTTACGAGCAGTACTTC	CASSQSPLYEQYF
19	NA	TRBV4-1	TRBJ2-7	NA	TGCGCCAGCAGCCTGTTCGGGACATTCGAGAGTACTGCCCCCTACGAGCAGTACTTC	CASSLFGTFESTAPYEQYF
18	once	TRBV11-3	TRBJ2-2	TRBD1	TGTGCCAGCAGCTTCTCCCCCCCCGACAGGGGGCACACCGGGGAGCTGTTTTTT	CASSFSPPDRGHTGELFF
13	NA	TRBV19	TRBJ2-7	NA	TGTGCCAGTAGTCCACGGACAGTCTACGAGCAGTACTTC	CASSPRTVYEQYF
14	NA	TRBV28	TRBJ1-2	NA	TGTGCCAGCAGTTTAGGCGCGAGGAGAGGTGGCTACACCTTC	CASSLGARRGGYTF
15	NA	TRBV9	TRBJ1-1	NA	TGTGCCAGCACCCTCCGAGACAGCTTGAACACTGAAGCTTTCTTT	CASTLRDSLNTEAFF
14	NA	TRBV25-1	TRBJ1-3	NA	TGTGCCAGCAACTCCGCAGGGAATGGAAACACCATATATTTT	CASNSAGNGNTIYF
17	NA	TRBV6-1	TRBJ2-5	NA	TGTGCCAGCAGTGAACCGGGTTGGAAACAGGGAAGAGGGACCCAGTACTTC	CASSEPGWKQGRGTQYF
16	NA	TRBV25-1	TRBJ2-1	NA	TGTGCCAGCAGTGATCCTAAGGACTATACGTACAATGAGCAGTTCTTC	CASSDPKDYTYNEQFF
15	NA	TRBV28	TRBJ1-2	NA	TGTGCCAGCAGTTTATCCACAGGGCCAAACTATGGCTACACCTTC	CASSLSTGPNYGYTF
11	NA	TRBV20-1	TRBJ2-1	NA	TGCAGTGCCAGGCGGGACAATGAGCAGTTCTTC	CSARRDNEQFF
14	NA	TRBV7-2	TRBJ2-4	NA	TGTGCCAGCAGCTTTCTCGGCGGGACTGACATTCAGTACTTC	CASSFLGGTDIQYF
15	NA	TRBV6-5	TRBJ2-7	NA	TGTGCCAGCAGTTACTCGACCAGGGCGTCCTACGAGCAGTACTTC	CASSYSTRASYEQYF
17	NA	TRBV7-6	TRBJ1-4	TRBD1	TGTGCCAGCAGCTCCACCGACAGGGTTGGGGTCAATGAAAAACTGTTTTTT	CASSSTDRVGVNEKLFF
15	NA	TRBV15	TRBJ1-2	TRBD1	TGTGCCACCAGCAGTGAAAAGGGACAGATATATGGCTACACCTTC	CATSSEKGQIYGYTF
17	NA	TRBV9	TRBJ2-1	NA	TGTGCCAGCAGCGTAGAATTGGGGGGACAGTCTTACAATGAGCAGTTCTTC	CASSVELGGQSYNEQFF
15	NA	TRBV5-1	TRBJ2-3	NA	TGCGCCAGCAGCCCCTTCGGGACTAGCACAGATACGCAGTATTTT	CASSPFGTSTDTQYF
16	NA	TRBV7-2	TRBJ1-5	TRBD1	TGTGCCAGCAGCTTAGTTCTAGGGGGCTTGAGTCAGCCCCAGCATTTT	CASSLVLGGLSQPQHF
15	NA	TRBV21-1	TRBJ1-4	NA	TGTGCCAGCAGCAAAGAAGTAGCAACTAATGAAAAACTGTTTTTT	CASSKEVATNEKLFF
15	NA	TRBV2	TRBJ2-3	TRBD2	TGTGCCAGCAGTGGCGGGGGGGCCAATGGAGATACGCAGTATTTT	CASSGGGANGDTQYF
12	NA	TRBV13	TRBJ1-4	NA	TGTGCCAGCAGCTCCCGGGGGGAAAAACTGTTTTTT	CASSSRGEKLFF
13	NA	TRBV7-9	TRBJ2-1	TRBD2	TGTTTTAGCGCGGGGGGTTCTTACAATGAGCAGTTCTTC	CFSAGGSYNEQFF
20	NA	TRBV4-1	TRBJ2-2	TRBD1	TGCGCCAGCGGCTCCACGCAAGACAGGGTTTTGAGACTACCCACCGGGGAGCTGTTTTTT	CASGSTQDRVLRLPTGELFF
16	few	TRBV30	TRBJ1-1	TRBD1	TGTGCCTGGAGTGTACTTTTGACAGGGTCGAACACTGAAGCTTTCTTT	CAWSVLLTGSNTEAFF
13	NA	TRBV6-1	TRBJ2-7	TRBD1	TGTGCCAGCAGTTCAACAGGGGGCTACGAGCAGTACTTC	CASSSTGGYEQYF
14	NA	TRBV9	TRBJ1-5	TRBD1	TGTGCCAGCAGCGTGGGGACAGCCTATCAGCCCCAGCATTTT	CASSVGTAYQPQHF
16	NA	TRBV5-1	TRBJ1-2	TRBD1	TGCGCCAGCAGCTACGTCGGACAGGGGGTTAACTATGGCTACACCTTC	CASSYVGQGVNYGYTF
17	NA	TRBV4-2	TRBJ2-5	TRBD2	TGTGCCAGCAGCCAAGTAGGTTGGAGCGGGAAGGGAGAGACCCAGTACTTC	CASSQVGWSGKGETQYF
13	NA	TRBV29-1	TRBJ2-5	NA	TGCAGCGTCCGAGGGCGGATGCAAGAGACCCAGTACTTC	CSVRGRMQETQYF
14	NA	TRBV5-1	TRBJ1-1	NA	TGCGCCAGCAGCAACGGACGGGAGAACACTGAAGCTTTCTTT	CASSNGRENTEAFF
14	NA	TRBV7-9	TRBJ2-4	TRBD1	TGTGCCAGCAGCCAACGGACAGGGCAAAACATTCAGTACTTC	CASSQRTGQNIQYF